These 26 T cell receptor beta chains were sequenced from one sample in a study of blood T cell repertoires in COVID-19. Sequencing was performed with immunoSEQ multiplex PCR; in TCRdb, only in-frame clones are kept and a portion is missing. The repertoire includes about 200,000 clones, just under 85% of them detected once, and around 0.93% sits in the top ten. The sequenced sample consisted of peripheral blood. Every receptor here comes from a man aged 60-69 years with COVID-19, enrolled during active disease.

A word on this clone: Germline is not matched at one junction end, which may reflect a read error. V usage is TRBV19 and J usage is TRBJ2-1, with a weak D call TRBD2 (5 bases). Germline V gene data show CDR1 as LNHDA and CDR2 as SQIVND (reference sequence). There are 14 residues in the CDR3. CDR3 in DNA: TGTGCCAGCAGTATCGGGAAGTCCTACAATGAGCAGTTCTTC. Translating it yields CASSIGKSYNEQFF. The variable domain in full, completed from reference TRBV19 and TRBJ2-1, reads DGGITQSPKYLFRKEGQNVTLSCEQNLNHDAMYWYRQDPGQGLRLIYYSQIVNDFQKGDIAEGYSVSREKKESFPLTVTSAQKNPTAFYLCASSIGKSYNEQFFGPGTRLTVL.

The chain carries TRBV18 and TRBJ1-5; TRBD1 is a possible D gene (6 bases). The CDR3 has 14 residues. Germline assignment: CDR1 KGHSH and CDR2 LQKENI. V was trimmed by 4 bases and J by 5 bases, leaving 12 bases between them. CDR3 loop: CASSRDRNYQPQHF. The CDR3 DNA reads as TGTGCCAGCTCACGAGACAGGAACTATCAGCCCCAGCATTTT.

CDR3 region: CASSVGGFYGYTF. The DNA of the CDR3 is TGTGCCAGCAGCGTAGGAGGGTTCTATGGCTACACCTTC. The chain combines TRBV9 with TRBJ1-2; D unclear. Germline CDR1 is SGDLS and CDR2 is YYNGEE. Trimming removed 0 bases at V and 4 bases at J, with 7 bases between. This CDR3 spans 13 amino acids.

The chain has TRBV10-3 and TRBJ1-4; 7 bases agree with TRBD1. Germline V CDR1 and CDR2: ENHRY, SYGVKD. This CDR3 comprises 14 residues. Trimming took 6 bases from V and 5 from J; bases not matched to a gene: 6. The CDR3 bases are TGTGCCATCAGACGCCAGGGGGACAATGAAAAACTGTTTTTT. Translated, it gives CAIRRQGDNEKLFF.

The rearrangement links TRBV15 to TRBJ1-1; D is unresolved. Trimming took 4 bases from V and 1 from J, leaving 4 bases between them. The CDR3 loop spans 12 amino acids. Per germline, CDR1 LNHNV and CDR2 YYDKDF (reference sequence). DNA of the CDR3: TGTGCCACCAGCACCAGGAACACTGAAGCTTTCTTT. Translated: CATSTRNTEAFF.

The rearrangement uses TRBV28 and TRBJ2-7; a weak D match, TRBD1 (5 bases). Germline CDR1 is MDHEN and CDR2 is SYDVKM. The germline V and J ends were trimmed by 3 bases and 1 base, with 16 bases remaining between them. The CDR3 is made up of 16 amino acids. The CDR3 DNA follows: TGTGCCAGCAGTTTGGCCTTTGCCAGGGATTCCTACGAGCAGTACTTC. Translation gives CASSLAFARDSYEQYF.

The chain carries TRBV19 and TRBJ2-3; 10 positions match TRBD1. The CDR3 runs 14 residues. The germline V gene encodes CDR1 LNHDA and CDR2 SQIVND (reference sequence). The V segment lost 6 bases and the J segment 7 bases; nucleotides outside the gene matches: 7. CDR3 nucleotide sequence: TGTGCCAGTAGCCCGACAGGGGGCTCGAATACGCAGTATTTT. This gives the protein CASSPTGGSNTQYF.

This rearrangement joins TRBV6-2 or TRBV6-3 to TRBJ1-1; TRBD1 is a possible D gene (6 bases). The CDR3 has 16 residues. Germline assignment: CDR1 MNHEY and CDR2 SVGEGT. V was cut by 0 bases and J by 2 bases, with 13 bases left in between. Written as DNA, the CDR3 is TGTGCCAGCAGTTACTCGAGGACACAGGGAAACACTGAAGCTTTCTTT. The encoded protein is CASSYSRTQGNTEAFF.

V gene TRBV7-9 combines with J gene TRBJ1-1; possible D gene TRBD1, 6 bases. Germline CDR1 SEHNR, CDR2 FQNEAQ (reference sequence). V was cut by 5 bases and J by 0 bases, with 19 bases left in between. The CDR3 covers 17 residues. Here the CDR3 DNA reads TGTGCCAGCAGCCTCCGACGGTACAGGGAGATGAACACTGAAGCTTTCTTT. It yields the protein CASSLRRYREMNTEAFF.

J is TRBJ1-4 and V is TRBV3-1 (or the pseudogene TRBV3-2), with D possibly TRBD1 on 6 matching bases. CDR1 and CDR2 (germline): LGHDT, YNNKEL (reference sequence). Trimming removed 4 bases at V and 0 bases at J, with 12 bases between. CDR3 size: 16 residues. The DNA for the CDR3 is TGTGCCAGCAGCCTCAGGGGAGAGGCAACTAATGAAAAACTGTTTTTT. It translates to CASSLRGEATNEKLFF.

This clone is a singleton in its sample. The chain has TRBV27 and TRBJ2-1; 8 bases are a match to TRBD1. The CDR3 is 15 residues long. From germline, CDR1 is MNHEY and CDR2 SMNVEV (reference sequence). Trimming at V came to 5 bases and at J to 3 bases, leaving 6 bases not matched to a gene. DNA for the CDR3: TGTGCCAGCAGTCCGACAGGGGCCCACTACAATGAGCAGTTCTTC. It yields the protein CASSPTGAHYNEQFF.

The rearrangement links TRBV6-6 to TRBJ1-6, with 12 bases matching TRBD1. The V gene's germline CDR1 is MNHNY and CDR2 SVGAGI (reference sequence). J was trimmed by 10 bases and V by 6 bases; bases with no gene match: 10. There are 16 residues in the CDR3. The CDR3 sequence: CASSLSMGQGASPLHF. The CDR3 nucleotides are TGTGCCAGCAGCTTATCTATGGGACAGGGGGCCTCACCCCTCCACTTT.

The chain carries TRBV12-3 or TRBV12-4 and TRBJ1-2; TRBD1 might be the D (6 bases). The CDR3 length is 13 residues. Trimming removed 7 bases at V and 8 bases at J, with 17 bases between. The CDR3, as DNA: TGTGCCAGCAATAAACTAGGGGGAAGCGGCTACACCTTC. Its translation: CASNKLGGSGYTF.

V gene TRBV7-2 combines with J gene TRBJ1-6; 10 bases agree with TRBD1. Germline CDR1 is SGHTA and CDR2 is FQGNSA. Trimming took 6 bases from V and 11 from J; bases not matched to a gene: 4. There are 13 residues in the CDR3. The CDR3 protein is CASSSDRGTPLHF. The DNA of the CDR3 is TGTGCCAGCAGTTCGGACAGGGGGACACCCCTCCACTTT.

This clone was seen a few times. This chain uses TRBV4-2 with TRBJ1-5, with 7 nucleotides matching TRBD1. Germline V gene sequence: CDR1 LGHNA, CDR2 YNFKEQ. The V and J ends lost 0 bases and 3 bases, in that order; junction bases with no gene match: 5. The CDR3 is 16 amino acids. This chain's CDR3 is CASSQDPGGDNQPQHF. In DNA form, the CDR3 reads TGTGCCAGCAGCCAAGACCCAGGGGGTGACAATCAGCCCCAGCATTTT.

As for this clone: The same CDR3 also results from other DNA sequences found in this sample. J is TRBJ2-2 and V is TRBV24-1, with TRBD1 matching over 8 bases. V was pared by 4 bases and J by 3 bases, with 6 bases of the junction left unmatched. Germline V CDR1 and CDR2: KGHDR, SFDVKD. The CDR3 is 16 amino acids. The CDR3 sequence is CATSDPGQGDTGELFF. In DNA form, the CDR3 reads TGTGCCACCAGTGACCCAGGACAGGGAGACACCGGGGAGCTGTTTTTT.

V and J are TRBV9 and TRBJ1-3; 7 positions match TRBD1. Trimming took 4 bases from V and 2 from J; bases not matched to a gene: 6. Germline V lookup: CDR1 SGDLS, CDR2 YYNGEE. The CDR3 is made up of 15 amino acids. CDR3 region: CASSPAGTAGNTIYF. The CDR3 DNA is TGTGCCAGCAGCCCTGCCGGGACAGCTGGAAACACCATATATTTT.

The CDR3 here is CASSGTGTVSGYTF. DNA of the CDR3: TGTGCCAGCAGTGGGACAGGGACTGTAAGTGGCTACACCTTC. The J gene is TRBJ1-2, the V gene TRBV2, with 8 bases lining up with TRBD1. This CDR3 region has 14 residues. CDR1 is SNHLY, CDR2 FYNNEI, per germline. The V and J ends lost 4 bases and 7 bases, in that order; junction bases with no gene match: 8.

V and J are TRBV28 and TRBJ2-6; 8 bases match TRBD1. The CDR3 has 18 residues. V trimming: 5 bases; J trimming: 2 bases; junction bases outside the gene matches: 11. In germline, CDR1 is MDHEN, CDR2 SYDVKM. The CDR3 loop reads CASSRPGGGLTGANVLTF. CDR3 DNA: TGTGCCAGCAGTCGACCAGGGGGCGGTCTGACTGGGGCCAACGTCCTGACTTTC. The variable domain in full, completed from reference TRBV28 and TRBJ2-6, reads DVKVTQSSRYLVKRTGEKVFLECVQDMDHENMFWYRQDPGLGLRLIYFSYDVKMKEKGDIPEGYSVSREKKERFSLILESASTNQTSMYLCASSRPGGGLTGANVLTFGAGSRLTVL.

A single count supports this clone. This rearrangement joins TRBV19 to TRBJ2-5; 7 nucleotides align to TRBD1. This CDR3 spans 15 amino acids. V shed 5 bases and J 7 bases; nucleotides not matched to a gene: 13. Looked up from germline, CDR1 is LNHDA and CDR2 is SQIVND (reference sequence). CDR3 nucleotide sequence: TGTGCCAGTAGTCCACGACAGGGTAATATTGGGACCCAGTACTTC. Amino acids: CASSPRQGNIGTQYF.

This clone turned up a few times. The rearrangement uses TRBV5-1 and TRBJ1-1; D might be TRBD1 (5 bases). V was pared by 0 bases and J by 2 bases, with 11 bases between. CDR3 length equals 15 residues. The V gene's germline CDR1 is SGHRS and CDR2 YFSETQ. In DNA form, the CDR3 reads TGCGCCAGCAGCTTGGAAAGGGGAACTAACACTGAAGCTTTCTTT. The encoded protein is CASSLERGTNTEAFF.

This sequence joins TRBV15 and TRBJ1-5; D is unclear. The CDR3 runs to 13 residues. Trimming left V 0 bases short and J 8 bases short, with 8 bases between. Germline V lookup: CDR1 LNHNV, CDR2 YYDKDF (reference sequence). The chain's CDR3 is CATSRENPEPQHF. Here the CDR3 DNA reads TGTGCCACCAGCAGAGAGAACCCAGAGCCCCAGCATTTT.

V and J are TRBV7-2 and TRBJ1-6, with D possibly being TRBD1 (5 bases). The CDR3 has 15 residues. The V gene's germline CDR1 is SGHTA and CDR2 FQGNSA. V lost 1 base and J lost 8, with 12 bases in between. The CDR3 nucleotides read TGTGCCAGCAGCTTAGGTTTTCAGGGCTATTCACCCCTCCACTTT. It is translated as CASSLGFQGYSPLHF.

This clone was counted a few times. The chain carries TRBV6-5 and TRBJ1-1, with TRBD1 as a possible D gene (6 bases). CDR1 and CDR2 from the germline V gene are MNHEY and SVGAGI. Trimming left V 8 bases short and J 3 bases short, with 19 bases between. There are 15 residues in the CDR3. DNA for the CDR3: TGTGCCAGCCGAGCCGGTGGGGGCAGGTACACTGAAGCTTTCTTT. Protein sequence: CASRAGGGRYTEAFF.

The chain uses TRBV4-1 and TRBJ2-1, with D perhaps TRBD2 (6 bases). V lost 3 bases and J lost 0, with 9 bases in between. In germline, CDR1 is MGHRA, CDR2 YSYEKL. This CDR3 comprises 15 residues. The CDR3 DNA follows: TGCGCCAGCAGCCACGTCGGGAGCTCCTACAATGAGCAGTTCTTC. Translating it yields CASSHVGSSYNEQFF.

The V call is TRBV5-1, the J call TRBJ2-1; 10 bases are a match to TRBD2. The CDR3 length is 15 residues. Germline loops: CDR1 SGHRS, CDR2 YFSETQ. V shed 0 bases, J shed 7 bases, and the junction held 4 bases outside the gene matches. The CDR3 sequence is CASSLGAGGRNEQFF. The CDR3 region has the DNA TGCGCCAGCAGCTTGGGAGCGGGAGGGAGGAATGAGCAGTTCTTC.